This T cell receptor (beta chain) was captured in a study of cytomegalovirus exposure and HLA in healthy donors. Whole-study context: Later analysis reported that the 110 or so validation repertoires shared the platform of the 600 to 750 first-cohort repertoires.

Profiled with immunoSEQ multiplex PCR; TCRdb holds only in-frame clones, not every one. This sample has approximately 82,000 clones, with roughly 94% found just once. Donors were drawn from the approximately 120-subject validation cohort, separate from the approximately 680-subject first cohort. V was pared by 4 bases and J by 2 bases, with 17 bases between. Germline loops: CDR1 SGHTA, CDR2 FQGNSA. The CDR3 is made up of 16 amino acids. J is TRBJ1-2 and V is TRBV7-2, with D possibly matching TRBD1 (5 bases). This clonotype was obtained from a woman aged 18-35 years in good health and CMV-seronegative. The sequenced sample consisted of PBMCs. CDR3 residues: CASSSPNSGLNYGYTF. In DNA, the CDR3 is TGTGCCAGCAGCTCACCTAATTCAGGGTTAAACTATGGCTACACCTTC.